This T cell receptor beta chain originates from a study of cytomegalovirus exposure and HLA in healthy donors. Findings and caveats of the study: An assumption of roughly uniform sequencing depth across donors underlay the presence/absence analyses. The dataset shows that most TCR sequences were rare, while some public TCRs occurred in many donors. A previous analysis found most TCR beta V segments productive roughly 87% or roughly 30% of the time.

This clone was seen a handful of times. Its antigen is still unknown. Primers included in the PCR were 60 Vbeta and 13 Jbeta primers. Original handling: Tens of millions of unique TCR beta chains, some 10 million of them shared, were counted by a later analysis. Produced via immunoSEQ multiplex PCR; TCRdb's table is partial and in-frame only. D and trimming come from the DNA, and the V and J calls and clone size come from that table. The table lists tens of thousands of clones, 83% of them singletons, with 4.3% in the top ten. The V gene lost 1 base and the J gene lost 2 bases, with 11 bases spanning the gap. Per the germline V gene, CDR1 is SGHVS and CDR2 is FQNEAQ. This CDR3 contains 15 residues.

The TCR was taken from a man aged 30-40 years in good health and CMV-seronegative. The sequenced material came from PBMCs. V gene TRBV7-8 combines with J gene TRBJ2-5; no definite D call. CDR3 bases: TGTGCCAGCAGCTTAGTGGCAGGCGTTCAAGAGACCCAGTACTTC. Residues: CASSLVAGVQETQYF.